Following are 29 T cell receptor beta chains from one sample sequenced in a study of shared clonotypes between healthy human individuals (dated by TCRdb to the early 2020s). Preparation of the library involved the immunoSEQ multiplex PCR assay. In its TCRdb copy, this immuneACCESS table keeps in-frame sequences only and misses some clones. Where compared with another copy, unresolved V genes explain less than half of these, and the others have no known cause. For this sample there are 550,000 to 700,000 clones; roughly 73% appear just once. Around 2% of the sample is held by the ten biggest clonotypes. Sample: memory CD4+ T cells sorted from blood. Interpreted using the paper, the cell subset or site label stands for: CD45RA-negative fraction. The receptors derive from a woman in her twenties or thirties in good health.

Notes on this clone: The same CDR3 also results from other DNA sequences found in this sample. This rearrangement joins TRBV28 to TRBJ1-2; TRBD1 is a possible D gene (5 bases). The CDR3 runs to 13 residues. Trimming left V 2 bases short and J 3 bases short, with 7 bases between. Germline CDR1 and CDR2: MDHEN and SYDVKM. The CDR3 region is CASSLQGDYGYTF. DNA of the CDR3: TGTGCCAGCAGTTTACAAGGGGACTATGGCTACACCTTC.

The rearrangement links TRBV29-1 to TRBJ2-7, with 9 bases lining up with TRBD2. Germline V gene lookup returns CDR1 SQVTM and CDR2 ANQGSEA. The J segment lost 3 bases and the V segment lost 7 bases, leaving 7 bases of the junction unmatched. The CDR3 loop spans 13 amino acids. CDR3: CSAIAGANYEQYF. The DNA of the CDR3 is TGCAGCGCTATAGCGGGAGCAAACTACGAGCAGTACTTC.

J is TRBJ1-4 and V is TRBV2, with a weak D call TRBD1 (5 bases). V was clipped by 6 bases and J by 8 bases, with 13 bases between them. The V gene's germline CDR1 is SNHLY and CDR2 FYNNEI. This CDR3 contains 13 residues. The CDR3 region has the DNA TGTGCCAGCAGCTATATCGACAGCGAAAAACTGTTTTTT. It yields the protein CASSYIDSEKLFF.

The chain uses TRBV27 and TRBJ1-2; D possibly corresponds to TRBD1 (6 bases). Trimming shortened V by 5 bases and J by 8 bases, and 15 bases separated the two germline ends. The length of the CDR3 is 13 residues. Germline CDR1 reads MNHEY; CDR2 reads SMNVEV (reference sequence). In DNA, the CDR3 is TGTGCCAGCAGTGCCCTGGACAGTTCGGGCTACACCTTC. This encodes CASSALDSSGYTF.

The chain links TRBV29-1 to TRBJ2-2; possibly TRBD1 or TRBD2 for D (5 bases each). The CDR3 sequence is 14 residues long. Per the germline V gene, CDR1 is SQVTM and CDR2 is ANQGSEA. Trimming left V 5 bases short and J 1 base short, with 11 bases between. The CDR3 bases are TGCAGCGTTAGCCGGGACGGGAACACCGGGGAGCTGTTTTTT. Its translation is CSVSRDGNTGELFF.

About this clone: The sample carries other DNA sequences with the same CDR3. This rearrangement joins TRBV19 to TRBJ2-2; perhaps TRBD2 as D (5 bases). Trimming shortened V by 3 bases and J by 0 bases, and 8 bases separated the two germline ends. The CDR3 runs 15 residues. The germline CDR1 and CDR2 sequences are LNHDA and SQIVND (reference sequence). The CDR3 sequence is CASSISGTNTGELFF. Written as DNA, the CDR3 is TGTGCCAGTAGTATTTCCGGGACGAACACCGGGGAGCTGTTTTTT.

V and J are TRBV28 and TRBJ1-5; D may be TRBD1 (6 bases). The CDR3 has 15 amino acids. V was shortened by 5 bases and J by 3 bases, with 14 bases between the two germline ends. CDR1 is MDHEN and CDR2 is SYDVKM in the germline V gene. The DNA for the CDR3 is TGTGCCAGCAGTCTCGGGGGCAGCTTCAATCAGCCCCAGCATTTT. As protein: CASSLGGSFNQPQHF.

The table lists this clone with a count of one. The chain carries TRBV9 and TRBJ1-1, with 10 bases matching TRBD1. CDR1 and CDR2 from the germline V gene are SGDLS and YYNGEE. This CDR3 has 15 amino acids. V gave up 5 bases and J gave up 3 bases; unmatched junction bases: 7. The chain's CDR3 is CASSPGTGDHTEAFF. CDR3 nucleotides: TGTGCCAGCAGTCCCGGGACAGGGGACCACACTGAAGCTTTCTTT.

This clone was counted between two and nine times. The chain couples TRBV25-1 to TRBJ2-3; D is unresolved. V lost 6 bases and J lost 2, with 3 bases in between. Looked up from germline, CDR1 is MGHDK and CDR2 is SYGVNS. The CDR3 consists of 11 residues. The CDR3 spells CASRATDTQYF. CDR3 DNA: TGTGCCAGCAGGGCCACAGATACGCAGTATTTT.

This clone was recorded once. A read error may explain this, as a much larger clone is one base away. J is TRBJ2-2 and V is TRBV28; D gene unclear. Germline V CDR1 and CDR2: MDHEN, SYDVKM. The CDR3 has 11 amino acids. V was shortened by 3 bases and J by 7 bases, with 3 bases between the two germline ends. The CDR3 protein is CASSFGGELFF. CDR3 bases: TGTGCCAGCAGTTTCGGCGGGGAGCTGTTTTTT.

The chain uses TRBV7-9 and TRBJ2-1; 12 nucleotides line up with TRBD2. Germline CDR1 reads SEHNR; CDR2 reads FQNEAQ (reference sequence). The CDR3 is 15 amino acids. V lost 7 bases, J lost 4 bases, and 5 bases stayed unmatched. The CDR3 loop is CASTYGLAGYNEQFF. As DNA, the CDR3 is TGTGCCAGCACCTATGGACTAGCGGGGTACAATGAGCAGTTCTTC.

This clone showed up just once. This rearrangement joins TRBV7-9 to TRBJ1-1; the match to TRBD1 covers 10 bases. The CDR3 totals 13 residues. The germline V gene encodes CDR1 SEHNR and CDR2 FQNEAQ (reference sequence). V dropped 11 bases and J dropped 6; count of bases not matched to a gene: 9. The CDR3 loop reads CAVGTGVSPEAFF. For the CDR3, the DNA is TGTGCCGTCGGGACAGGGGTTTCCCCTGAAGCTTTCTTT.

CDR3 residues: CASSLAPRLDPYEQYF. CDR3 nucleotides: TGCGCCAGCAGCTTGGCCCCCCGACTAGACCCCTACGAGCAGTACTTC. The V call is TRBV5-1, the J call TRBJ2-7, with D maybe TRBD2 (6 bases). The germline V gene has CDR1 SGHRS and CDR2 YFSETQ. V gave up 0 bases and J gave up 2 bases, with 15 bases separating them. CDR3 length equals 16 residues.

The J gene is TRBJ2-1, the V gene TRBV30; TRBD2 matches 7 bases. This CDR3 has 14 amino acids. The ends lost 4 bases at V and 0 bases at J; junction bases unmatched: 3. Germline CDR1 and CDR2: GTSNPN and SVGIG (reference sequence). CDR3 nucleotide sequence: TGTGCCTGGACGGCGGGGGTCTCCTACAATGAGCAGTTCTTC. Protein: CAWTAGVSYNEQFF.

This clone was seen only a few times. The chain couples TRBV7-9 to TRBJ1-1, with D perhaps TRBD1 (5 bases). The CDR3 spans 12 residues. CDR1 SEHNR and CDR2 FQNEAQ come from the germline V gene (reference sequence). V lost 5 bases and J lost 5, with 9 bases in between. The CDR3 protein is CASSERGTEAFF. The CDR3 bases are TGTGCCAGCAGCGAAAGGGGAACTGAAGCTTTCTTT.

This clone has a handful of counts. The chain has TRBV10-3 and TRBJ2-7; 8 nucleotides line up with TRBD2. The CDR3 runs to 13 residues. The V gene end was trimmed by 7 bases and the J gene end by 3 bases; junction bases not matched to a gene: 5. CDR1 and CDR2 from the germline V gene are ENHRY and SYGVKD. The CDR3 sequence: CAIKERELYEQYF. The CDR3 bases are TGTGCCATCAAGGAGCGGGAGCTCTACGAGCAGTACTTC.

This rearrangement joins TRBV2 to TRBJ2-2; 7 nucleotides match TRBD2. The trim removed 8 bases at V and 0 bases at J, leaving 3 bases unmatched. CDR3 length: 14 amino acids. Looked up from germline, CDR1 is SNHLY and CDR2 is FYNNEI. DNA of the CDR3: TGTGCCAGCGGAGCGGGGTCGAACACCGGGGAGCTGTTTTTT. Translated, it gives CASGAGSNTGELFF.

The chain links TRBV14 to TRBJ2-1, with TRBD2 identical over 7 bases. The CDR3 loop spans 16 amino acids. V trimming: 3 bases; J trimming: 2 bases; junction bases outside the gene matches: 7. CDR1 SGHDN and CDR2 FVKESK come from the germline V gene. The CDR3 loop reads CASSQEIGRTYNEQFF. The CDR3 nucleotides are TGTGCCAGCAGCCAGGAGATCGGGAGGACCTACAATGAGCAGTTCTTC.

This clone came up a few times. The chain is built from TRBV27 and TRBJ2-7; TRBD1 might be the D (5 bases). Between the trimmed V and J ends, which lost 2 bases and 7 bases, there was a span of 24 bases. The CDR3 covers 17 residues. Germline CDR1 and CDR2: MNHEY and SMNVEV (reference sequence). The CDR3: CASSLLRDTGGRREQYF. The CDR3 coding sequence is TGTGCCAGCAGTTTACTCCGAGATACAGGTGGAAGAAGGGAGCAGTACTTC.

CDR3 in DNA: TGTGCCAGCAGTGAAGCATTAATGAGGGGTGAGCAGTTCTTC. Its protein is CASSEALMRGEQFF. This chain uses TRBV2 with TRBJ2-1; D assignment may be TRBD1 or TRBD2 (5 bases each). Germline V gives CDR1 SNHLY, CDR2 FYNNEI. The CDR3 covers 14 residues. Trimming removed 0 bases at V and 9 bases at J, with 12 bases between.

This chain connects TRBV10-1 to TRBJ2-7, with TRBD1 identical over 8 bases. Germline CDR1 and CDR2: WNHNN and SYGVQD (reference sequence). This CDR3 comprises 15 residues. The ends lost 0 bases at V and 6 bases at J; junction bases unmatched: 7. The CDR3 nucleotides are TGCGCCAGCAGTGAGTCCGGACAGGGTTTGGTCGAGCAGTACTTC. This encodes CASSESGQGLVEQYF.

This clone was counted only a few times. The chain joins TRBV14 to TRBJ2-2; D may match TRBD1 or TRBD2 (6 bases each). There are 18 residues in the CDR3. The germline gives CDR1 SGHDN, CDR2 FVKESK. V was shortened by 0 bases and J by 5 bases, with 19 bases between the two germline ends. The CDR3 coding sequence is TGTGCCAGCAGCCAAGATCCCCTGGGGGGCCGAGGGACCGGGGAGCTGTTTTTT. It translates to CASSQDPLGGRGTGELFF.

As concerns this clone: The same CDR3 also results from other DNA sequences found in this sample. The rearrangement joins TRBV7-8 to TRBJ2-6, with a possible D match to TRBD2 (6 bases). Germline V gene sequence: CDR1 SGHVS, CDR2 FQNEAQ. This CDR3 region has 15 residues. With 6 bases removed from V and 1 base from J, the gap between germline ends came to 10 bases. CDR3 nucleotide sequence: TGTGCCAGCAGTTATCGGGGGTCTGGGGCCAACGTCCTGACTTTC. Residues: CASSYRGSGANVLTF.

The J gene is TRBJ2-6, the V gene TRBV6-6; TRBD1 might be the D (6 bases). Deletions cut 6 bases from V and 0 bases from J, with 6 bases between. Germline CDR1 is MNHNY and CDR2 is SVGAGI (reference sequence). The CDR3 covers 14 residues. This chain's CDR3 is CASRQGSGANVLTF. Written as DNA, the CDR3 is TGTGCCAGCAGACAGGGCTCTGGGGCCAACGTCCTGACTTTC.

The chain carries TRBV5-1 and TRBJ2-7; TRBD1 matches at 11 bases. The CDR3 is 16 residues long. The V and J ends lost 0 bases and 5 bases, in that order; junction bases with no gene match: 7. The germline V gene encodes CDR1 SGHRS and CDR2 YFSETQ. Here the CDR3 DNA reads TGCGCCAGCAGCTTGGGCCGGACAGGGGGCGAGAACGAGCAGTACTTC. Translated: CASSLGRTGGENEQYF.

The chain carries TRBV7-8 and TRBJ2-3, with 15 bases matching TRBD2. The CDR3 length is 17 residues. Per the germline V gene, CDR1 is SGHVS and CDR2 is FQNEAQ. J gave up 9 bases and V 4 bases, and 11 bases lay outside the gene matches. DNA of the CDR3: TGTGCCAGCAGCTCAGTCATGCCGGGACTAGCGGGAGGAACGCAGTATTTT. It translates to CASSSVMPGLAGGTQYF.

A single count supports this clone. CDR3 residues: CASSPPETGNQPQHF. As DNA, the CDR3 is TGTGCCAGCAGTCCTCCCGAGACAGGAAATCAGCCCCAGCATTTT. The rearrangement uses TRBV28 and TRBJ1-5; TRBD1 is a possible D gene (6 bases). Germline loops: CDR1 MDHEN, CDR2 SYDVKM. This CDR3 comprises 15 residues. V lost 5 bases to trimming and J lost 4 bases, with 15 bases between them.

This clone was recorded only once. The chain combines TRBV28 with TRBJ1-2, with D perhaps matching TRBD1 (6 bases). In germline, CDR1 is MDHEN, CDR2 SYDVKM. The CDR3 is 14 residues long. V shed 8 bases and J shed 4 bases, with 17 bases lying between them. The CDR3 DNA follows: TGTGCCAGCGCACCCTCTACGACAGGCTATGGCTACACCTTC. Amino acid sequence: CASAPSTTGYGYTF.

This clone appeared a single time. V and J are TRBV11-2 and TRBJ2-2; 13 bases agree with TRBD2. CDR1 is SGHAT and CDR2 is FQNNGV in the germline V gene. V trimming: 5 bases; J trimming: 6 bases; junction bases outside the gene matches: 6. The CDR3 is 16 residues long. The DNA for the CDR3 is TGTGCCAGCAGCAAGGGACTAGCGGGAATTCCCGGGGAGCTGTTTTTT. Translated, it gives CASSKGLAGIPGELFF.